The present TCR beta chain was sequenced within a study of blood T cell repertoires in COVID-19. Whole-study context: Some COVID-19 samples were acute and others convalescent; all came from the United States, Italy and Spain. The analysed material was cDNA or gDNA that came from T cells, B-cell-depleted T cells, or PBMCs.

Original processing notes: Amplifying reference gene primers gave estimates of nucleated cell counts. Method: immunoSEQ multiplex PCR; TCRdb's copy keeps in-frame clones and lacks some. The V and J calls and clone size were taken over from that table, and D and trimming were inferred from the DNA. The table includes around 140,000 clones, 75% to 90% detected once. Germline V gives CDR1 LGHDT, CDR2 YNNKEL (reference sequence). This CDR3 spans 16 amino acids. Trimming pared 6 bases from V and 4 bases from J, leaving 19 bases between. V usage is TRBV3-1 (or the pseudogene TRBV3-2) and J usage is TRBJ1-3, with a possible D match to TRBD1 (6 bases). The TCR sequence derives from a man in his fifties or sixties with active COVID-19. Sequences were obtained from peripheral blood. The DNA of the CDR3 is TGTGCCAGCAGACCGTCGACAGGTCTAGGCGGAAACACCATATATTTT. Protein sequence: CASRPSTGLGGNTIYF.